A selection of T cell receptor beta chains follows, all from one sample in a study of T cells after yellow fever vaccination. TCRdb fed the 5' RACE reads into MiXCR, producing one record per CDR3 protein. The table records 500,000 to 650,000 distinct CDR3 sequences, approximately 13% of them present only once. Source: PBMCs, taken on the day of the yellow fever booster vaccination. The receptors shown here come from a young man who received the YFV17D yellow fever vaccine. CDR3s include the opening cysteine and the closing phenylalanine or tryptophan. Fields, in order: clone size, V gene, D gene, J gene, CDR3 DNA, CDR3 protein. A D gene is named only where the DNA matches it firmly. Where a row states a size, it is once, few, many or the class of an expanded clone; other rows omit it.

abundance: few
v_gene: TRBV6-5
d_gene: -
j_gene: TRBJ2-5
CDR3nt: TGTGCCAGCAGTTACTCTCCGGGAGCTCGAGAGACCCAGTACTTC
CDR3aa: CASSYSPGARETQYF

abundance: few
v_gene: TRBV20-1
d_gene: -
j_gene: TRBJ1-2
CDR3nt: TGCAGTGCTAGAGAGGACGAAGGGGCGCGGACTGACGGCTACACCTTC
CDR3aa: CSAREDEGARTDGYTF

abundance: -
v_gene: TRBV11-2
d_gene: TRBD2
j_gene: TRBJ2-3
CDR3nt: TGTGCCAGCAGCGCACGACCTAGCGGTGATGGGACGGCAGATACGCAGTATTTT
CDR3aa: CASSARPSGDGTADTQYF

abundance: -
v_gene: TRBV28
d_gene: -
j_gene: TRBJ1-5
CDR3nt: TGTGCCAGCAGTCTGACCGCCGGGGGACTTAGGCAGCCCCAGCATTTT
CDR3aa: CASSLTAGGLRQPQHF

abundance: -
v_gene: TRBV5-1
d_gene: TRBD2
j_gene: TRBJ2-1
CDR3nt: TGCGCCAGCAGCTTGGTTGGTAGCGGGTCGGGAGGGTACAATGAGCAGTTCTTC
CDR3aa: CASSLVGSGSGGYNEQFF

abundance: few
v_gene: TRBV12-3/TRBV12-4
d_gene: -
j_gene: TRBJ1-3
CDR3nt: TGTGCCAGCAGTTTTTTCCAGCGGGCCATATATTTT
CDR3aa: CASSFFQRAIYF

abundance: -
v_gene: TRBV12-3/TRBV12-4
d_gene: TRBD2
j_gene: TRBJ2-2
CDR3nt: TGTGCCAGCAGGGGGACTAGCGGCTTCGGGGAGCTGTTTTTT
CDR3aa: CASRGTSGFGELFF

abundance: -
v_gene: TRBV12-3/TRBV12-4
d_gene: -
j_gene: TRBJ2-5
CDR3nt: TGTGCCAGCAGTCCACAGGGTCGGAAGACCCAGTACTTC
CDR3aa: CASSPQGRKTQYF

abundance: -
v_gene: TRBV28
d_gene: -
j_gene: TRBJ2-7
CDR3nt: TGTGCCAGCAGTTCCCGGGACTTTAGCTCCTACGAGCAGTACTTC
CDR3aa: CASSSRDFSSYEQYF

abundance: -
v_gene: TRBV6-1
d_gene: -
j_gene: TRBJ1-1
CDR3nt: TGTGCCAGCAGTGAAAATTTGGGGGACACTGAAGCTTTCTTT
CDR3aa: CASSENLGDTEAFF

abundance: few
v_gene: TRBV24-1
d_gene: TRBD2
j_gene: TRBJ2-3
CDR3nt: TGTGCCACCAGTGCAGGGACTAGCGGGAGGAACTCAGATACGCAGTATTTT
CDR3aa: CATSAGTSGRNSDTQYF

abundance: few
v_gene: TRBV28
d_gene: -
j_gene: TRBJ2-7
CDR3nt: TGTGCCAGCAGGAAATCAGGGTGGGGTTACGAGCAGTACTTC
CDR3aa: CASRKSGWGYEQYF

abundance: once
v_gene: TRBV18
d_gene: -
j_gene: TRBJ1-2
CDR3nt: TGTGCCAGCTCACCACCAGCTGACTTCGTCTATGGCTACACCTTC
CDR3aa: CASSPPADFVYGYTF

abundance: few
v_gene: TRBV24-1
d_gene: TRBD2
j_gene: TRBJ2-3
CDR3nt: TGTGCCACCAGCACCGGGACTAGCGGGGGAGATACGCAGTATTTT
CDR3aa: CATSTGTSGGDTQYF

abundance: -
v_gene: TRBV19
d_gene: -
j_gene: TRBJ2-1
CDR3nt: TGTGCCAGTAGTATGGGACTCTCCTACAATGAGCAGTTCTTC
CDR3aa: CASSMGLSYNEQFF

abundance: once
v_gene: TRBV7-9
d_gene: -
j_gene: TRBJ2-5
CDR3nt: TGTGCCAGCAGATCCGGGGGCCAAGAGACCCAGTACTTC
CDR3aa: CASRSGGQETQYF

abundance: -
v_gene: TRBV12-3/TRBV12-4
d_gene: -
j_gene: TRBJ2-1
CDR3nt: TGTGCCAGCAGTTTTCGGGGGATATATGGTGAGCAGTTCTTC
CDR3aa: CASSFRGIYGEQFF

abundance: few
v_gene: TRBV9
d_gene: -
j_gene: TRBJ1-5
CDR3nt: TGTGCCAGCAGCCTAAGTGGGGTTGGGCAGCCCCAGCATTTT
CDR3aa: CASSLSGVGQPQHF

abundance: few
v_gene: TRBV2
d_gene: -
j_gene: TRBJ2-7
CDR3nt: TGTGCCAGCAGTGATGGGGTTTTACAGTACTTC
CDR3aa: CASSDGVLQYF

abundance: few
v_gene: TRBV4-3
d_gene: -
j_gene: TRBJ2-7
CDR3nt: TGCGCCAGCAGCCAAGGCACAGGAGGGTCTGACGAGCAGTACTTC
CDR3aa: CASSQGTGGSDEQYF

abundance: -
v_gene: TRBV27
d_gene: -
j_gene: TRBJ2-7
CDR3nt: TGTGCCAGCAGTCCCCCAAACAAACCCTACGAGCAGTACTTC
CDR3aa: CASSPPNKPYEQYF

abundance: few
v_gene: TRBV20-1
d_gene: -
j_gene: TRBJ1-1
CDR3nt: TGCAGTGCTTTGCGCGGAGGGAAGAACACTGAAGCTTTCTTT
CDR3aa: CSALRGGKNTEAFF

abundance: few
v_gene: TRBV29-1
d_gene: -
j_gene: TRBJ1-2
CDR3nt: TGCAGCGTTGATCGGGCTAACTATGGCTACACCTTC
CDR3aa: CSVDRANYGYTF

abundance: -
v_gene: TRBV5-1
d_gene: -
j_gene: TRBJ2-7
CDR3nt: TGCGCCAGCAGCTGGGGGAACTACGAGCAGTACTTC
CDR3aa: CASSWGNYEQYF

abundance: few
v_gene: TRBV9
d_gene: TRBD2
j_gene: TRBJ2-2
CDR3nt: TGTGCCAGCAGCGCCCGTTCAGGGCGGGGGTACACCGGGGAGCTGTTTTTT
CDR3aa: CASSARSGRGYTGELFF

abundance: -
v_gene: TRBV12-3/TRBV12-4
d_gene: -
j_gene: TRBJ2-7
CDR3nt: TGTGCCAGCAGTTTTCGGGGGAATCCTAACGAGCAGTACTTC
CDR3aa: CASSFRGNPNEQYF

abundance: -
v_gene: TRBV28
d_gene: TRBD2
j_gene: TRBJ2-1
CDR3nt: TGTGCCAGCACTCTTGCGGGGGGGGCCTACAATGAGCAGTTCTTC
CDR3aa: CASTLAGGAYNEQFF

abundance: -
v_gene: TRBV3-1
d_gene: TRBD2
j_gene: TRBJ2-1
CDR3nt: TGTGCCAGCAGCCTTACCGGGACTAGCGGCTCCTCCTACAATGAGCAGTTCTTC
CDR3aa: CASSLTGTSGSSYNEQFF

abundance: -
v_gene: TRBV3-1
d_gene: -
j_gene: TRBJ1-3
CDR3nt: TGTGCCAGCAGCCAAGATGTGGCGCGGGACACCATATATTTT
CDR3aa: CASSQDVARDTIYF

abundance: -
v_gene: TRBV5-1
d_gene: -
j_gene: TRBJ2-2
CDR3nt: TGCGCCAGCAGCACGGACGGGGCCGGGGAGCTGTTTTTT
CDR3aa: CASSTDGAGELFF

abundance: -
v_gene: TRBV11-2
d_gene: -
j_gene: TRBJ1-3
CDR3nt: TGTGCCAGCAATCAGGGTCACTCTGGAAACACCATATATTTT
CDR3aa: CASNQGHSGNTIYF

abundance: -
v_gene: TRBV5-1
d_gene: TRBD2
j_gene: TRBJ2-1
CDR3nt: TGCGCCAGCACGGGACTAGCGGGAGAGTCCTCCTACAATGAGCAGTTCTTC
CDR3aa: CASTGLAGESSYNEQFF

abundance: many
v_gene: TRBV7-2
d_gene: -
j_gene: TRBJ2-1
CDR3nt: TGTGCCAGCAGCCCTCGGACCTACAATGAGCAGTTCTTC
CDR3aa: CASSPRTYNEQFF

abundance: few
v_gene: TRBV7-2
d_gene: -
j_gene: TRBJ1-4
CDR3nt: TGTGCCAGCAGCCCCCGACGGGTCACTAATGAAAAACTGTTTTTT
CDR3aa: CASSPRRVTNEKLFF

abundance: few
v_gene: TRBV3-1
d_gene: TRBD1
j_gene: TRBJ1-1
CDR3nt: TGTGCCAGCAGCCAGCGACAGGGGACTGAAGCTTTCTTT
CDR3aa: CASSQRQGTEAFF

abundance: few
v_gene: TRBV3-1
d_gene: -
j_gene: TRBJ1-2
CDR3nt: TGTGCCAGCAGCGATCCCCGGGTGTTGGGCTATGGCTACACCTTC
CDR3aa: CASSDPRVLGYGYTF

abundance: few
v_gene: TRBV20-1
d_gene: TRBD2
j_gene: TRBJ2-1
CDR3nt: TGCAGTGCTAGAGTGGGCGGACTAGCGAAGAATGAGCAGTTCTTC
CDR3aa: CSARVGGLAKNEQFF

abundance: many
v_gene: TRBV2
d_gene: -
j_gene: TRBJ2-7
CDR3nt: TGTGCCAGCAGTGCCCTCTCCTACGAGCAGTACTTC
CDR3aa: CASSALSYEQYF

abundance: few
v_gene: TRBV20-1
d_gene: -
j_gene: TRBJ2-1
CDR3nt: TGCAGTGCACCGCCCCTTCAATACAATGAGCAGTTCTTC
CDR3aa: CSAPPLQYNEQFF

abundance: -
v_gene: TRBV7-2
d_gene: -
j_gene: TRBJ1-4
CDR3nt: TGTGCCAGCAGCTTCATGGGACGGAATGAAAAACTGTTTTTT
CDR3aa: CASSFMGRNEKLFF

abundance: few
v_gene: TRBV7-2
d_gene: -
j_gene: TRBJ2-1
CDR3nt: TGTGCCAGCAGTTCGTACTCTAACAATGAGCAGTTCTTC
CDR3aa: CASSSYSNNEQFF

abundance: few
v_gene: TRBV20-1
d_gene: -
j_gene: TRBJ1-2
CDR3nt: TGCAGTGCTGGGGGGACTATCTATGGCTACACCTTC
CDR3aa: CSAGGTIYGYTF

abundance: few
v_gene: TRBV9
d_gene: -
j_gene: TRBJ2-2
CDR3nt: TGTGCCAGCAGCGAGGGGGGGGTCACCGGGGAGCTGTTTTTT
CDR3aa: CASSEGGVTGELFF

abundance: many
v_gene: TRBV12-5
d_gene: -
j_gene: TRBJ1-1
CDR3nt: TGTGCTAGTGGTTTGGTAATCCTTCGCTACCCGAACACTGAAGCTTTCTTT
CDR3aa: CASGLVILRYPNTEAFF

abundance: once
v_gene: TRBV20-1
d_gene: TRBD2
j_gene: TRBJ2-1
CDR3nt: TGCAGTGCGTCCCCCGGGACTAGCAATGAGCAGTTCTTC
CDR3aa: CSASPGTSNEQFF

abundance: few
v_gene: TRBV7-6
d_gene: TRBD1
j_gene: TRBJ2-3
CDR3nt: TGTGCCAGCAGCTTAACAGGGGCAAGCCTCACAGATACGCAGTATTTT
CDR3aa: CASSLTGASLTDTQYF

abundance: few
v_gene: TRBV7-2
d_gene: -
j_gene: TRBJ2-1
CDR3nt: TGTGCCAGCAGCTCAACTGGGGTAGGTGCCTACAATGAGCAGTTCTTC
CDR3aa: CASSSTGVGAYNEQFF

abundance: many
v_gene: TRBV7-6
d_gene: -
j_gene: TRBJ1-5
CDR3nt: TGTGCCAGCAGCCCGCGCGGAGGGCTGAGCCAGCCCCAGCATTTT
CDR3aa: CASSPRGGLSQPQHF

abundance: few
v_gene: TRBV6-5
d_gene: -
j_gene: TRBJ2-5
CDR3nt: TGTGCCAGCAGTTTTATATTGGGGGCCGGAGAGACCCAGTACTTC
CDR3aa: CASSFILGAGETQYF

abundance: -
v_gene: TRBV20-1
d_gene: -
j_gene: TRBJ2-1
CDR3nt: TGCAGTGCTTTCCGGGAGACCTACAATGAGCAGTTCTTC
CDR3aa: CSAFRETYNEQFF

abundance: -
v_gene: TRBV9
d_gene: -
j_gene: TRBJ2-2
CDR3nt: TGTGCCAGCGGATCCTCAGGGGTGGGGACCGGGGAGCAGTTTTTT
CDR3aa: CASGSSGVGTGEQFF

abundance: -
v_gene: TRBV7-2
d_gene: -
j_gene: TRBJ2-7
CDR3nt: TGTGCCAGCAGTCTAGGTGTGGGTGCCGAGCAGTACTTC
CDR3aa: CASSLGVGAEQYF

abundance: few
v_gene: TRBV21-1
d_gene: -
j_gene: TRBJ2-7
CDR3nt: TGTGCCAGCAGCAATTTCCGGACTAGCGGGGTCTACGAGCAGTACTTC
CDR3aa: CASSNFRTSGVYEQYF

abundance: -
v_gene: TRBV5-1
d_gene: -
j_gene: TRBJ2-7
CDR3nt: TGCGCCAGCAGCTTGGAAAGGTCAGACTACGAGCAGTACTTC
CDR3aa: CASSLERSDYEQYF

abundance: few
v_gene: TRBV5-1
d_gene: -
j_gene: TRBJ2-5
CDR3nt: TGCGCCAGCAGCCCGGAGTGGGGGCGCGGGACCCAGTACTTC
CDR3aa: CASSPEWGRGTQYF

abundance: few
v_gene: TRBV18
d_gene: -
j_gene: TRBJ2-7
CDR3nt: TGTGCCAGCTCCCCAATGCGGGGGCTCGAGCAGTACTTC
CDR3aa: CASSPMRGLEQYF

abundance: few
v_gene: TRBV29-1
d_gene: -
j_gene: TRBJ2-7
CDR3nt: TGCAGCGTTGAAAAGGCTGCTTTGCGCCCGGGCGAGCAGTACTTC
CDR3aa: CSVEKAALRPGEQYF

abundance: -
v_gene: TRBV6-1
d_gene: -
j_gene: TRBJ2-1
CDR3nt: TGTGCCAGCAGGGACGACTATGCGGGGGCTAACAATGAGCAGTTCTTC
CDR3aa: CASRDDYAGANNEQFF

abundance: few
v_gene: TRBV30
d_gene: TRBD2
j_gene: TRBJ2-1
CDR3nt: TGTGCCTGGAGTACCCTGACTAGCGGGATCTACAATGAGCAGTTCTTC
CDR3aa: CAWSTLTSGIYNEQFF